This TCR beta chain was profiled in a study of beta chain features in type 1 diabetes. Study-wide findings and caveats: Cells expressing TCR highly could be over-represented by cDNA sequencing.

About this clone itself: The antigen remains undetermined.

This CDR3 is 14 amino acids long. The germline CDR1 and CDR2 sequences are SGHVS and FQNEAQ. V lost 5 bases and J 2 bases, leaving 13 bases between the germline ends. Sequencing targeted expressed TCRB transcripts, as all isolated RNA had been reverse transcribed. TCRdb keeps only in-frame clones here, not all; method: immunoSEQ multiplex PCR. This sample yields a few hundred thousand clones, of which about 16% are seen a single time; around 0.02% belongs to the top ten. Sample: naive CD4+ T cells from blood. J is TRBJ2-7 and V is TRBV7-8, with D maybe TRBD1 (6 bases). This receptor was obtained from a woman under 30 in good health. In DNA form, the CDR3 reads TGTGCCAGCAGCCCACAGACAGGCCCCTACGAGCAGTACTTC. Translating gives CASSPQTGPYEQYF.